This T cell receptor (beta chain) appears in the sequencing data of a study of radiotherapy plus CTLA-4 blockade in lung cancer. Only in-frame clones appear in the TCRdb table, and some are missing; sequencing was by immunoSEQ multiplex PCR. The profile shows roughly 24,000 clones, over 70% of them singletons. Chemo-refractory metastatic non-small-cell lung cancer patients received focal radiation with ipilimumab CTLA-4 blockade. In its sample, this clone was seen once. The CDR3 is made up of 16 amino acids. Trimming took 0 bases from V and 8 from J; bases not matched to a gene: 6. Germline CDR1 is SGHNT and CDR2 is YYREEE (reference sequence).

The source was peripheral blood, collected from a patient treated with radiotherapy plus ipilimumab. The TCR comes from a human donor with non-small cell lung cancer that progressed on radiotherapy plus ipilimumab. The J gene is TRBJ2-1, the V gene TRBV5-4; TRBD2 agrees at 12 bases. CDR3 nucleotides: TGTGCCAGCAGCTTGGCCCTAGCGGGAGGGCGTGATGAGCAGTTCTTC. It translates to CASSLALAGGRDEQFF. Using reference TRBV5-4 and TRBJ2-1 for the parts outside the CDR3, the full variable domain is ETGVTQSPTHLIKTRGQQVTLRCSSQSGHNTVSWYQQALGQGPQFIFQYYREEENGRGNFPPRFSGLQFPNYSSELNVNALELDDSALYLCASSLALAGGRDEQFFGPGTRLTVL.